This TCR beta chain was documented in a study of T cells in tuberculosis. Thawed, overnight-rested PBMC were stained with GMM-loaded CD1B tetramer, viability dye and anti-CD3, then sorted. CD1B tetramers were loaded with Rhodococcus equi-derived C32 glucose monomycolate. CD14-expressing monocytes were removed from PBMC before cryopreservation and sorting. Each donor contributed 95,000 to 100,000 sorted tetramer-negative cells. The CDR3 totals 15 residues. The V and J ends lost 0 bases and 8 bases respectively, with 16 bases between them. The germline CDR1 and CDR2 sequences are SGDLS and YYNGEE. Data came from immunoSEQ multiplex PCR; TCRdb stores just in-frame clones and leaves some out. The table records 85,000 to 100,000 clones, roughly 93% of them present only once.

Sequenced material: CD1b-GMM tetramer-negative cells sorted from PBMCs. This chain connects TRBV9 to TRBJ2-3; the D is unclear. The sequence was obtained from an adult woman with latent tuberculosis. CDR3 sequence (DNA): TGTGCCAGCAGCGTAGATGGTGATAATGTCGGTACGCAGTATTTT. It specifies CASSVDGDNVGTQYF. The full variable domain, with the rest looked up from reference TRBV9 and TRBJ2-3, is DSGVTQTPKHLITATGQRVTLRCSPRSGDLSVYWYQQSLDQGLQFLIQYYNGEERAKGNILERFSAQQFPDLHSELNLSSLELGDSALYFCASSVDGDNVGTQYFGPGTRLTVL.